This TCR beta chain originates from a study of T-cell reconstitution after alpha-beta-depleted transplantation in children. Study-wide results and caveats: Recipient T cells and thymic progenitors that survived were the source of the high TCRbeta diversity seen at day 60 in some patients. Several hundred expanded graft clones reportedly supplied alpha-beta T cells about two months after transplant.

This clonotype was observed many times. Antigen specificity is unknown. Unique molecular identifiers tagged the TCRbeta library. TCRdb used MiXCR to reprocess the PCR reads, holding one entry per CDR3 protein. The sample has about 580,000 distinct CDR3 sequences; 20% to 25% are singletons. The V gene's germline CDR1 is ENHRY and CDR2 SYGVKD. The CDR3 totals 14 residues. The V end was cut by 3 bases, the J end by 3 bases, with 9 bases between. Sequenced material: PBMCs, mostly from graft donor cells, taken 360 days after TCRalphabeta/CD19-depleted stem cell transplant. The receptor's source is a boy under two years old who had a stem cell transplant for acute myeloid leukemia, so the T cells may come from the graft donor. The V and J genes are TRBV10-3 and TRBJ1-5; the D is unclear. The DNA of the CDR3 is TGTGCCATCAGTGAAGGTCAACCCAATCAGCCCCAGCATTTT. Its protein product is CAISEGQPNQPQHF.